The subject of this entry is one T cell receptor (beta chain). The data are from a study of shared clonotypes between healthy human individuals. Study in general: For every donor, three CD4 naive, three CD4 memory, two CD8 naive and one CD8 memory plates were used.

TCRdb's table, derived via immunoSEQ multiplex PCR, lists solely in-frame clones and lacks some. This sample yields 2 million to 2.5 million clones, of which roughly 93% are seen a single time; 0.35% to 0.45% belongs to the top ten. The length of the CDR3 is 13 residues. V was clipped by 2 bases and J by 0 bases, with 4 bases between them. Looked up from germline, CDR1 is SGHAT and CDR2 is FQNNGV. Naive CD45RA+ and memory CD45RA-negative subsets were split from CD4+ cells. Material for sequencing was naive CD4+ T cells from PBMCs. Sample subset: CD45RA+ positively selected. V is TRBV11-2 and J is TRBJ1-1; D gene ambiguous. This sequence was found in a man younger than 35 in good health. Some clones in this sample may be carry-over from other donors' samples. CDR3 sequence reads: CASSLPLNTEAFF. In DNA form, the CDR3 reads TGTGCCAGCAGCTTACCGTTGAACACTGAAGCTTTCTTT.